A selection of T cell receptor beta chains follows, all from one sample in a study of shared clonotypes between healthy human individuals. Method: immunoSEQ multiplex PCR; TCRdb's copy keeps in-frame clones and lacks some. The table lists roughly 2,500,000 clones, 90% to 95% of them singletons, with around 0.37% in the top ten. The specimen sequenced was naive CD4+ T cells from PBMCs. Receptors were obtained from a man in his late teens or twenties in good health. Some clones in this sample may be carry-over from other donors' samples. Both conserved end residues are part of each CDR3. D genes are given only for firm matches. The listing skips clone size in some rows; elsewhere it reads once, few, many or a size class.

TGTGCCAGCAGCCCACTGGGACGTTTAAGCAATCAGCCCCAGCATTTT CASSPLGRLSNQPQHF TRBV7-2 NA NA TRBJ1-5
TGTGCCAGCAGCCCGGGTGGGATCGGGACAGGGGGAAATTCGCAGCCCCAGCATTTT CASSPGGIGTGGNSQPQHF TRBV4-2 TRBD1 NA TRBJ1-5
TGTGCCAGCCGCACGGGACGCAGACAAGAGACCCAGTACTTC CASRTGRRQETQYF TRBV27 NA once TRBJ2-5
TGTGCCAGCAGCTCGCAGACCCTTAGGGGGCGCGTAAAACTGTTTTTT CASSSQTLRGRVKLFF TRBV5-8 TRBD1 once TRBJ1-4
TGCGCCAGCAGCGTCGGGACTAGCGGGAGTGGGTCCCAGTACTTC CASSVGTSGSGSQYF TRBV5-1 TRBD2 NA TRBJ2-5
TGTGCCAGCAGTTTATCAGGCGATGTGGCGGGAAGATACAATGAGCAGTTCTTC CASSLSGDVAGRYNEQFF TRBV27 NA NA TRBJ2-1
TGTGCCAGTAGTATAGAACTAGCGGGTGTCTACGAGCAGTACTTC CASSIELAGVYEQYF TRBV19 TRBD2 NA TRBJ2-7
TGTGCCAGCAGCGCAAGGACAGGGGGCTCCGGGGAGCTGTTTTTT CASSARTGGSGELFF TRBV9 TRBD1 NA TRBJ2-2
TGTGCCAGCAGCCAAGATATCGCCGGGTTGAACACCGGGGAGCTGTTTTTT CASSQDIAGLNTGELFF TRBV4-2 NA NA TRBJ2-2
TGTGCCAGTAAACAGTTTGGGACAGAGATGAACACTGAAGCTTTCTTT CASKQFGTEMNTEAFF TRBV19 TRBD1 NA TRBJ1-1
TGTGCCAGCAGCTTGAGGGGTAGGGGTGGTATCGAGACCCAGTACTTC CASSLRGRGGIETQYF TRBV7-3 NA NA TRBJ2-5